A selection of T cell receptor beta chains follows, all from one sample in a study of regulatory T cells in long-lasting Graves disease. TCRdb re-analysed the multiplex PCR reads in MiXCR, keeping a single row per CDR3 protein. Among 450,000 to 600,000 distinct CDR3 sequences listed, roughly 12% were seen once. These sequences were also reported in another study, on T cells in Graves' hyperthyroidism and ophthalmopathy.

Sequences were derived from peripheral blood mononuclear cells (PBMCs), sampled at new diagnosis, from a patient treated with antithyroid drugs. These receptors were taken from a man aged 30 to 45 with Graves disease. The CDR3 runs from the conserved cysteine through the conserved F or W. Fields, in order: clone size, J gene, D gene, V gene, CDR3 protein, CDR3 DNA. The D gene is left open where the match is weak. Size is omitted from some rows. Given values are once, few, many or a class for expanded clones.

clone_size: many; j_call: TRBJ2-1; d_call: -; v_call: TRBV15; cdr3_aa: CATSREGGGNGNEQFF; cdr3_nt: TGTGCCACCAGCAGAGAAGGTGGCGGGAACGGCAATGAGCAGTTCTTC
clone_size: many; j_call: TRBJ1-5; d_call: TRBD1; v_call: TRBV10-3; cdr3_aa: CAITQGMDQPQHF; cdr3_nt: TGTGCCATCACACAGGGGATGGATCAGCCCCAGCATTTT
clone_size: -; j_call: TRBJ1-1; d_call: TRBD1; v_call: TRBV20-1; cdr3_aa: CSARDSNRGQTEAFF; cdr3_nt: TGCAGTGCTAGAGATTCGAACAGGGGGCAAACTGAAGCTTTCTTT
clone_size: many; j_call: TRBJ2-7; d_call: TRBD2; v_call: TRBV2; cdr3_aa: CASSREGSYEQYF; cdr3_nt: TGTGCCAGCTCACGGGAGGGGTCCTACGAGCAGTACTTC
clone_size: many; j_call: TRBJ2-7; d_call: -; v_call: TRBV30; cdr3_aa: CAWSEVYEQYF; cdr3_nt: TGTGCCTGGAGTGAGGTCTACGAGCAGTACTTC
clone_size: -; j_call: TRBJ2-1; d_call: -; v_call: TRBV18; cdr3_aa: CASSSRVGADEQFF; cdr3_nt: TGTGCCAGCTCATCACGGGTAGGGGCAGATGAGCAGTTCTTC
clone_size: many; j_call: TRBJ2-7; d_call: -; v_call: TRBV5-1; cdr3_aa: CASSYPGTSVYEQYF; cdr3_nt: TGCGCCAGCAGCTATCCCGGGACTTCTGTTTACGAGCAGTACTTC
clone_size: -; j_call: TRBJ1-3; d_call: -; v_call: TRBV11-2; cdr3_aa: CASSLDSIGARNTIYF; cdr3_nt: TGTGCCAGCAGCTTAGATAGTATAGGAGCGCGAAACACCATATATTTT
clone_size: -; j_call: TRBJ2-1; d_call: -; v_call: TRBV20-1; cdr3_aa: CSAAEPPSYNEQFF; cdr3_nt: TGCAGTGCGGCCGAGCCGCCCTCCTACAATGAGCAGTTCTTC
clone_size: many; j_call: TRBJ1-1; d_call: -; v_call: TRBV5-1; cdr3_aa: CASSQTGWGTEAFF; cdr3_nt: TGCGCCAGCAGCCAAACAGGGTGGGGCACTGAAGCTTTCTTT
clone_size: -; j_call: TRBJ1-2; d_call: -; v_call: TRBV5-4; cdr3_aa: CASSSTVYGYTF; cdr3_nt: TGTGCCAGCAGCTCTACCGTCTATGGCTACACCTTC
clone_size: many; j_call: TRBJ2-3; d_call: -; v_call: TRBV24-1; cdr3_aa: CATQGRMFDTQYF; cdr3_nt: TGTGCCACCCAGGGGAGGATGTTCGATACGCAGTATTTT
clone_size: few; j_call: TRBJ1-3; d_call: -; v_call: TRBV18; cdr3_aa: CASPPDSAGNTIYF; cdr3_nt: TGTGCCAGCCCACCGGACAGCGCCGGAAACACCATATATTTT
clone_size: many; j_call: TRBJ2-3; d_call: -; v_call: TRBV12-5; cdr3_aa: CASAIIVVQVSSTQYF; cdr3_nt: TGTGCTAGTGCCATTATCGTGGTACAGGTTTCGAGTACGCAGTATTTT
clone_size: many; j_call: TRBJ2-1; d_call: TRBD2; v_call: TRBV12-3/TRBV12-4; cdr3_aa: CASSPHGLAGGLAFF; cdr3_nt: TGTGCCAGCAGCCCTCACGGACTAGCGGGAGGCCTTGCGTTCTTC
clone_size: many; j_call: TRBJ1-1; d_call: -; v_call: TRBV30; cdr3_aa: CAWGGNTEAFF; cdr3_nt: TGTGCCTGGGGCGGGAACACTGAAGCTTTCTTT
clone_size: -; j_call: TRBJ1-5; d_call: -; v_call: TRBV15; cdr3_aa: CATSREWFSQPQHF; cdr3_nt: TGTGCCACCAGCAGAGAGTGGTTTTCTCAGCCCCAGCATTTT
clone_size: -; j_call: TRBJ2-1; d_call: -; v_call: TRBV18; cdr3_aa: CASSPNRPPNEQFF; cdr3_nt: TGTGCCAGCTCACCAAACCGGCCCCCCAATGAGCAGTTCTTC
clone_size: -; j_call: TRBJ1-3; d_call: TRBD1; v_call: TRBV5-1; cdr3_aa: CASSSTTGGSGNTIYF; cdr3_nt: TGCGCCAGCAGCTCGACAACAGGGGGCTCTGGAAACACCATATATTTT
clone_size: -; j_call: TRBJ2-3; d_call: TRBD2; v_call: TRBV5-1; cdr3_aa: CASSKLASDTQYF; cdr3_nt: TGCGCCAGCAGCAAACTAGCGTCAGATACGCAGTATTTT
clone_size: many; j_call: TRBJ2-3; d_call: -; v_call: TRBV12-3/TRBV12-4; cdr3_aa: CASSRTRRTDTQYF; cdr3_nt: TGTGCCAGCAGTCGCACTCGGAGAACAGATACGCAGTATTTT
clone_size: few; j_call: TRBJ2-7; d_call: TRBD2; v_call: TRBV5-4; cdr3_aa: CASSTTSGSGEQYF; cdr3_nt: TGTGCCAGCAGTACTACTAGCGGGAGCGGCGAGCAGTACTTC
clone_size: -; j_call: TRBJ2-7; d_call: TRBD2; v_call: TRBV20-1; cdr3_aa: CSAPSPAAGVSSYEQYF; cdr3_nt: TGCAGTGCCCCCTCCCCCGCCGCGGGGGTGAGCTCCTACGAGCAGTACTTC
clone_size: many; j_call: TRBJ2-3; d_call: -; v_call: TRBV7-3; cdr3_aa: CASSLEILPDTQYF; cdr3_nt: TGTGCCAGCAGCTTAGAGATACTCCCAGATACGCAGTATTTT
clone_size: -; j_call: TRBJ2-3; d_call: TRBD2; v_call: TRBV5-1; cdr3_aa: CASTLILAGGGDTQYF; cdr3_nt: TGCGCCAGCACATTGATACTAGCGGGAGGCGGGGATACGCAGTATTTT
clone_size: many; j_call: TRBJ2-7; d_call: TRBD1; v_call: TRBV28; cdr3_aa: CVSSLGTGSHEQYF; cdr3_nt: TGTGTCAGCAGTTTAGGGACAGGGAGCCACGAGCAGTACTTC
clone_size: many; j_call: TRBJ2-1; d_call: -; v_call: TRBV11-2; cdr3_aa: CASSLVWLPYNEQFF; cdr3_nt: TGTGCCAGCAGCTTAGTCTGGTTACCCTACAATGAGCAGTTCTTC
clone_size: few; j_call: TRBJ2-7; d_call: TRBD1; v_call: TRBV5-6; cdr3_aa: CASSGWGTGALEQYF; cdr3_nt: TGTGCCAGCAGCGGCTGGGGGACAGGGGCCCTCGAGCAGTACTTC
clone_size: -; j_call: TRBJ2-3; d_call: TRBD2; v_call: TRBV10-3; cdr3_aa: CAISPGLAGGTDTQYF; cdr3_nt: TGTGCCATCAGCCCCGGACTAGCGGGAGGCACAGATACGCAGTATTTT
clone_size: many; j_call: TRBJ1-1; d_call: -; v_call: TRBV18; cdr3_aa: CASSPPGTRNTEAFF; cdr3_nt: TGTGCCAGCTCACCACCCGGGACACGGAACACTGAAGCTTTCTTT
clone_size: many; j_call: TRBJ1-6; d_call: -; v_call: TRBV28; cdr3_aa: CASSSSGSPLHF; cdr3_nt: TGTGCCAGCAGTTCGAGTGGTAGTCCCCTCCACTTT
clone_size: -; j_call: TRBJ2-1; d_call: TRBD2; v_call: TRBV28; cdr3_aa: CASRGGGYNEQFF; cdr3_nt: TGTGCCAGCCGCGGCGGGGGGTACAATGAGCAGTTCTTC
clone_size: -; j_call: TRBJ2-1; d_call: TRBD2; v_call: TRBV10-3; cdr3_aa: CAISGLAGGNEQFF; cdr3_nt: TGTGCCATCAGTGGGCTAGCGGGGGGTAATGAGCAGTTCTTC
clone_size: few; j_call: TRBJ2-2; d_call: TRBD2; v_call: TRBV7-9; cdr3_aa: CASSLGGLAGRGELFF; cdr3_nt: TGTGCCAGCAGCTTGGGGGGACTAGCGGGACGCGGGGAGCTGTTTTTT
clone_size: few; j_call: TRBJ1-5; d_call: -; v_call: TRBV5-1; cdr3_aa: CASSWAFRNQPQHF; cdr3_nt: TGCGCCAGCAGCTGGGCCTTTCGCAATCAGCCCCAGCATTTT
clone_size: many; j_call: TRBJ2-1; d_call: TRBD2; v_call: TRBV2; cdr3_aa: CASSLAGFYNEQFF; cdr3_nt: TGTGCCAGCAGCTTAGCGGGTTTTTACAATGAGCAGTTCTTC
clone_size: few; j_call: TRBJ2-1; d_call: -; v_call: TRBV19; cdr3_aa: CASSWTTKYNEQFF; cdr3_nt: TGTGCCAGTAGTTGGACTACAAAGTACAATGAGCAGTTCTTC
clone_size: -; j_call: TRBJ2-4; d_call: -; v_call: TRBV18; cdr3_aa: CASSGGGLDKNIQYF; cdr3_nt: TGTGCCAGCTCAGGAGGGGGCCTGGACAAAAACATTCAGTACTTC
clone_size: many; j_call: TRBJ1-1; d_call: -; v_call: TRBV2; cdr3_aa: CASRETSLFAFF; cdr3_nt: TGTGCCAGCAGGGAGACTTCCTTGTTTGCTTTCTTT
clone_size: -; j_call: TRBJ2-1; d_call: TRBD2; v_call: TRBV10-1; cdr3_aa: CASSEGLAGMGEQFF; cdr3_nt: TGCGCCAGCAGTGAGGGGCTAGCGGGAATGGGTGAGCAGTTCTTC
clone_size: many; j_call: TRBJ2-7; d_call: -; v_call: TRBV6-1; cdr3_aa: CASSTLIYTSGEQYF; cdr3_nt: TGTGCCAGCAGTACCCTAATCTACACCTCGGGAGAGCAGTACTTC
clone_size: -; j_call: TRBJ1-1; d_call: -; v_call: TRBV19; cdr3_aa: CASRAGLQAFF; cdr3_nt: TGTGCCAGTAGGGCCGGGCTCCAAGCTTTCTTT
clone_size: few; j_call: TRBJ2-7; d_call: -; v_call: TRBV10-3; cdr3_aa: CAISERASSEEQYF; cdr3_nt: TGTGCCATCAGTGAGCGCGCTAGCTCTGAAGAGCAGTACTTC
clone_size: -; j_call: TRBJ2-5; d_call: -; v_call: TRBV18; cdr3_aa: CASSLWAGETQYF; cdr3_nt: TGTGCCAGCTCACTTTGGGCCGGGGAGACCCAGTACTTC
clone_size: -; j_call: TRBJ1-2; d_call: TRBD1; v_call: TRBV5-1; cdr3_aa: CASSSGGTGGYTF; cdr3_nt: TGCGCCAGCAGCTCAGGGGGAACAGGGGGCTACACCTTC
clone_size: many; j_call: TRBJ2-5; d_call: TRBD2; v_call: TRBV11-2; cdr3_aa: CASSLKGLAGQRGTLQETQYF; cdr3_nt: TGTGCCAGCAGCTTAAAGGGACTAGCGGGACAACGCGGGACTCTCCAAGAGACCCAGTACTTC
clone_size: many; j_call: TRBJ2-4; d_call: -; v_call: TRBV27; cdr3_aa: CASSFTRQELAKNIQYF; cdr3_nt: TGTGCCAGCAGTTTTACTAGACAGGAGCTAGCCAAAAACATTCAGTACTTC
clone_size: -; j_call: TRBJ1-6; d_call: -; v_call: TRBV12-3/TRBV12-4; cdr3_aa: CASSDTNNSPLHF; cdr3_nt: TGTGCCAGCAGTGACACCAATAATTCACCCCTCCACTTT
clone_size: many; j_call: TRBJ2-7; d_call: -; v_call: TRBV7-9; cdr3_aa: CASSLNFPDYEQYF; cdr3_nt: TGTGCCAGCAGCTTAAACTTCCCGGACTACGAGCAGTACTTC
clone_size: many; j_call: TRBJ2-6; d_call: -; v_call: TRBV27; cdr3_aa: CASSPGWSSGANVLTF; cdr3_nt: TGTGCCAGCAGCCCCGGGTGGAGCTCTGGGGCCAACGTCCTGACTTTC
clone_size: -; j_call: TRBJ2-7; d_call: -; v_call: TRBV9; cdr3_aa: CASSLDLTSLDEQYF; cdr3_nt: TGTGCCAGCAGCCTCGACCTGACTAGTTTGGACGAGCAGTACTTC
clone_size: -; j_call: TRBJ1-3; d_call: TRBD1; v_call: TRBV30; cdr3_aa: CAWRPPGRGLNTIYF; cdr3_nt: TGTGCCTGGAGACCCCCCGGCAGGGGGCTGAACACCATATATTTT
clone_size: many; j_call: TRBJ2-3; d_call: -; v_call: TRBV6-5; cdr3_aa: CASSYSIDGPLRDTDTQYF; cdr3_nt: TGTGCCAGCAGTTACTCGATTGACGGGCCGCTCCGGGACACAGATACGCAGTATTTT